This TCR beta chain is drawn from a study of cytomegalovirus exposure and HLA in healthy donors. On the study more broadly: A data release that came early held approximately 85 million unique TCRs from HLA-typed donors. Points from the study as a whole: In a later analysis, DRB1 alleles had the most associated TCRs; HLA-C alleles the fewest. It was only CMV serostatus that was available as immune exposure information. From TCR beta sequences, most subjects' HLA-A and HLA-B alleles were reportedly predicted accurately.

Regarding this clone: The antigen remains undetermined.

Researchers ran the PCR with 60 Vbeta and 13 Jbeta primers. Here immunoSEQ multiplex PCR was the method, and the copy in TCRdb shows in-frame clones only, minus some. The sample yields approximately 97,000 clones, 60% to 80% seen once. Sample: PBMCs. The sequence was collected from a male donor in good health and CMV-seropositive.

The CDR3 loop is CASSFLAEQETQYF. DNA for the CDR3: TGTGCCAGCAGCTTCCTAGCGGAGCAAGAGACCCAGTACTTC. This chain uses TRBV7-9 with TRBJ2-5; 7 nucleotides line up with TRBD2. CDR3 length: 14 residues. Germline assignment: CDR1 SEHNR and CDR2 FQNEAQ (reference sequence). Trimming removed 3 bases from V and 2 bases from J; junction bases left unmatched: 3.